This TCR beta chain was documented in a study of CD8+CD57+ T cells in acquired aplastic anemia (dated by TCRdb to the late 2010s). Describing the broader study: Extracted DNA from sorted CD4+ and CD8+ cells averaged approximately 3 ug, ranging from roughly 0.19 to 27.4 ug. CD8+CD57+ expansion was defined as a frequency above the mean frequency observed in healthy subjects.

Profiling of TCR beta VDJ combinations and CDR3 sequences used genomic DNA as the template. TCR repertoire sequencing was run on an Illumina HiSeq 2000. In the paper's pipeline: Repertoires were assessed using TRBV/TRBJ rearrangement plots, CDR3 size and DJ length profiles, and Simpson's diversity index. Whichever DNA sequence was most abundant in the deep sequencing data was defined as the immunodominant clone. CDR3 amino acid sequences were checked for sharing between subjects and were compared against published repertoires and the VDJdb database. The public reads were run again by TCRdb, first through fastp at Q25 and then through MiXCR, and only productive beta chains were kept. Under each unique CDR3 protein, matching rows form one entry showing the most common genes and DNA. Clone size and V and J calls follow TCRdb, not the original study. The sample contains 170,000 or so distinct CDR3 sequences, 40% to 60% of them found a single time. The top ten hold more than 30% of the sample.

The patients picked for sequencing were ones in whom flow cytometry had shown an expansion of CD8+CD57+ cells. Every patient had severe acquired aplastic anemia, diagnosed using the International Study of Aplastic Anemia and Agranulocytosis and Camitta criteria. No therapy had been received by the patients at the time of blood sampling. In the study, sorted CD4+ and CD8+ blood T cells from patients with severe aplastic anemia and from healthy subjects underwent deep sequencing of TCR repertoires. In the USA, patient enrollment took place under clinicaltrials.gov protocols 00001620, 01623167, 00001397, 00071045, 00081523 and 00961064. Ficoll-Paque density gradient centrifugation was used to isolate peripheral blood mononuclear cells. Before DNA extraction, CD4+ and CD8+ T cells were sorted by FACS or by magnetic beads. The table lists this clonotype with a count of one. Its recognized antigen is unknown. There are no base qualities to consult, and no much larger clone falls within one base. One read alone is a weak basis.

Trimming removed 4 bases from V and 3 bases from J; the gene matches leave 9 bases unexplained. Reading the germline V gene gives CDR1 SQVTM and CDR2 ANQGSEA. Reading from cysteine to phenylalanine, the CDR3 counts 14 amino acids. The DNA shown is the 42-base CDR3, in frame from base 1. Study-wide findings and limitations: CD8+ Simpson's diversity did not differ significantly between patients and healthy controls (P=0.060). Around 30 CD8+ CDR3 sequences were shared between patients and controls but appeared highly expressed in patients and within their immunodominant clones.

This receptor was identified in a human donor with aplastic anemia. The chain was built from TRBV29-1 and TRBJ2-7; TRBD1 fits 7 bases in the junction. The specimen sequenced was sorted CD4+, CD8+, or CD8+CD57+ T cells (not recorded which) from PBMCs. The CDR3 reads CSVGGTGAFYEQYF. The nucleotide sequence reads TGCAGCGTTGGGGGAACAGGGGCGTTCTACGAGCAGTACTTC.